Here is one T cell receptor (beta chain) with its context. Germline-derived CDR1 and CDR2 are SGHRS and YFSETQ. Trimming removed 0 bases at V and 1 base at J, with 8 bases between. The CDR3 is 15 residues long. The sample comes from a study of blood T cell repertoires in COVID-19. The protocol was immunoSEQ multiplex PCR, while the TCRdb copy is restricted to in-frame clones and leaves out a portion. The repertoire has around 150,000 clones, around 84% of them found once; the top ten carry around 7.1%. Sequencing was carried out using PBMCs or T cells enriched from blood (not recorded which). The sequence was obtained from a man aged 50 or older who had recovered from COVID-19. The chain carries TRBV5-1 and TRBJ1-5; D possibly corresponds to TRBD1 (5 bases). As DNA, the CDR3 is TGCGCCAGCAGCTTGGAGGGGATAAGCAATCAGCCCCAGCATTTT. Translated: CASSLEGISNQPQHF.